Given below is one T cell receptor (beta chain) in context. This entry comes from a study of blood T cell dynamics during melanoma immunotherapy. Study context: First-line therapy was either pembrolizumab or nivolumab with ipilimumab for metastatic melanoma.

TCRdb keeps only in-frame clones here, not all; method: immunoSEQ multiplex PCR. The data hold some 10,000 clones, with 80% observed a single time. With 5 bases clipped from V and 15 bases from J, the junction kept 18 bases outside the gene matches. Germline CDR1 reads SEHNR; CDR2 reads FQNEAQ (reference sequence). This CDR3 is 15 amino acids long. This sample's time point: week 3, after first cycle of checkpoint inhibitor. The sample was blood, taken from a patient treated with checkpoint blockade. The clonotype was recovered from a human donor with melanoma. The V call is TRBV7-9, the J call TRBJ2-1; 8 bases are shared with TRBD2. The CDR3: CASSQPGLGALSAFF. The CDR3 region has the DNA TGTGCCAGCAGCCAACCGGGACTAGGGGCCCTAAGTGCGTTCTTC.